A selection of T cell receptor beta chains follows, all from one sample in a study of blood T cell repertoires in COVID-19. Repertoires were generated with immunoSEQ multiplex PCR, while TCRdb's copy carries only in-frame clones and drops some. The sample contains tens of thousands of clones, over 80% of which appear only once. Sequencing was carried out using peripheral blood. The receptors were sampled from a man aged 45-65 years with active COVID-19. The CDR3 runs from the conserved cysteine through the conserved F or W. D genes are given only for firm matches. Where a row states a size, it is once, few, many or the class of an expanded clone; other rows omit it.

v_call,j_call,d_call,clone_size,cdr3_nt,cdr3_aa
TRBV5-1,TRBJ2-7,TRBD1,-,TGCGCCAGCAGCTCGGGACAGGGGGCCTACGAGCAGTACTTC,CASSSGQGAYEQYF
TRBV7-3,TRBJ2-7,TRBD2,-,TGTGCCAGCGCTGCTAGCGGGAACTACGAGCAGTACTTC,CASAASGNYEQYF
TRBV3-1/TRBV3-2,TRBJ1-4,-,-,TGTGCCAGCAGCCACGGGGTAGACGAAAAACTGTTTTTT,CASSHGVDEKLFF
TRBV5-1,TRBJ2-7,TRBD1,-,TGCGCCAGCAGCTTGGGGGACAGGGCTAGCTCCTACGAGCAGTACTTC,CASSLGDRASSYEQYF
TRBV9,TRBJ1-2,-,-,TGTGCCAGCAGCGTAGGCCAGGACTATGGCTACACCTTC,CASSVGQDYGYTF
TRBV6-1,TRBJ2-7,-,-,TGTGCCAGCAGTGAAGTATCCTTGGACAAGCAGTACTTC,CASSEVSLDKQYF
TRBV11-2,TRBJ1-5,-,few,TGTGCCAGCAGCTTAAGCGGGGGAGGCGGGCAGCCCCAGCATTTT,CASSLSGGGGQPQHF
TRBV28,TRBJ2-5,-,-,TGTGCCAGCAGTCTACCCATAGCGTCCCAAGAGACCCAGTACTTC,CASSLPIASQETQYF
TRBV4-3,TRBJ2-2,TRBD1,once,TGCGCCAGCAGCCAAGAGGGACAGGGGGCCAACACCGGGGAGCTGTTTTTT,CASSQEGQGANTGELFF
TRBV24-1,TRBJ2-5,-,-,TGTGCCACCAGTGATCCCTCTGAAGGCAGGGAGACCCAGTACTTC,CATSDPSEGRETQYF